This is a list of T cell receptor beta chains from one sample in a study of shared clonotypes between healthy human individuals. Only in-frame clones appear in the TCRdb table, and some are missing; sequencing was by immunoSEQ multiplex PCR. Counted here are a few million clones, more than 90% occurring once; the ten biggest clones make up around 0.15%. What was sequenced was naive CD4+ T cells sorted from blood. The origin of the receptors is a man younger than 35 in good health. Both conserved end residues are part of each CDR3. Each record gives: V gene, D gene, clone size, J gene, CDR3 protein, CDR3 DNA. A D gene is named only where the DNA matches it firmly. The size of a clone is reported for some rows only, either as once, few or many, or as a class for expanded clones.

>TRBV6-5|NA|few|TRBJ1-6
CASSYDINSPLHF
TGTGCCAGCAGTTACGACATCAATTCACCCCTCCACTTT
>TRBV5-4|NA|NA|TRBJ1-1
CASRRPNTEAFF
TGTGCCAGCAGGAGGCCTAACACTGAAGCTTTCTTT
>TRBV25-1|TRBD1|NA|TRBJ1-1
CASSERTGVNTEAFF
TGTGCCAGCAGTGAAAGGACAGGGGTGAACACTGAAGCTTTCTTT
>TRBV27|NA|NA|TRBJ2-2
CASSPGLFGELFF
TGTGCCAGCAGCCCGGGACTTTTCGGGGAGCTGTTTTTT
>TRBV5-5|NA|NA|TRBJ2-7
CASASPQTLSYEQYF
TGTGCCAGCGCTTCACCGCAGACCCTCTCCTACGAGCAGTACTTC
>TRBV10-1|NA|once|TRBJ2-3
CASSDLGAGTDTQYF
TGCGCCAGCAGTGATCTGGGAGCGGGCACAGATACGCAGTATTTT
>TRBV28|NA|NA|TRBJ2-7
CASRLSPANYEQYF
TGTGCCAGCAGGCTATCCCCGGCCAACTACGAGCAGTACTTC
>TRBV21-1|NA|NA|TRBJ1-6
CASSQESSGASFSPLHF
TGTGCCAGCAGCCAGGAGTCCAGTGGCGCCTCTTTTTCACCCCTCCACTTT
>TRBV10-2|TRBD2|NA|TRBJ2-5
CASSDGRVETQYF
TGCGCCAGCAGTGATGGGAGGGTGGAGACCCAGTACTTC
>TRBV11-2|NA|once|TRBJ2-7
CASRIDRYYEQYF
TGTGCCAGCAGAATAGACAGGTACTACGAGCAGTACTTC
>TRBV11-3|TRBD2|NA|TRBJ2-1
CASSEAGIYNEQFF
TGTGCCAGCAGCGAAGCGGGAATCTACAATGAGCAGTTCTTC
>TRBV6-6|NA|NA|TRBJ1-2
CASSSREGMGYTF
TGTGCCAGCAGTTCCAGGGAAGGGATGGGCTACACCTTC
>TRBV5-8|TRBD2|NA|TRBJ2-3
CASSVGLAVSTDTQYF
TGTGCCAGCAGCGTGGGACTAGCGGTGAGCACAGATACGCAGTATTTT
>TRBV4-1|NA|NA|TRBJ2-5
CASSQLRGGGESQETQYF
TGCGCCAGCAGCCAACTAAGAGGAGGGGGCGAGAGTCAAGAGACCCAGTACTTC
>TRBV7-3|NA|NA|TRBJ1-1
CASSLGTGNTEAFF
TGTGCCAGCAGCCTAGGGACGGGGAACACTGAAGCTTTCTTT
>TRBV7-8|NA|NA|TRBJ2-7
CASSLRRSYEQYF
TGTGCCAGCAGCTTACGCAGGTCCTACGAGCAGTACTTC
>TRBV5-4|TRBD2|NA|TRBJ2-1
CATRLAGGLLNEQFF
TGTGCCACCCGACTAGCGGGGGGGCTTCTTAATGAGCAGTTCTTC
>TRBV6-6|NA|NA|TRBJ1-5
CASSYRGSGFEPQHF
TGTGCCAGCAGTTACCGGGGATCCGGCTTTGAGCCCCAGCATTTT
>TRBV9|TRBD1|NA|TRBJ1-5
CASSRPGQIDQPQHF
TGTGCCAGCAGCAGACCGGGACAGATAGATCAGCCCCAGCATTTT
>TRBV19|TRBD1|NA|TRBJ1-4
CASSNRGHHEKLFF
TGTGCCAGTAGTAACAGGGGACACCATGAAAAACTGTTTTTT
>TRBV2|NA|NA|TRBJ2-6
CASSDANSGANVLTF
TGTGCCAGCAGTGACGCGAATTCTGGGGCCAACGTCCTGACTTTC
>TRBV10-3|NA|NA|TRBJ2-2
CATSSAGELFF
TGTGCCACTTCTAGCGCCGGGGAGCTGTTTTTT
>TRBV9|NA|NA|TRBJ2-7
CASSVDHGAYEQYF
TGTGCCAGCAGCGTAGACCACGGGGCCTACGAGCAGTACTTC
>TRBV5-4|TRBD2|NA|TRBJ2-7
CASRTGLAGSYEQYF
TGTGCCAGCAGGACGGGACTAGCGGGAAGTTACGAGCAGTACTTC
>TRBV5-1|NA|NA|TRBJ2-5
CASSPEGREETQYF
TGCGCCAGCAGCCCGGAGGGCAGGGAAGAGACCCAGTACTTC
>TRBV19|TRBD2|NA|TRBJ2-3
CASTGLAGVGTQYF
TGTGCCAGTACCGGACTAGCGGGGGTTGGTACGCAGTATTTT
>TRBV2|NA|NA|TRBJ1-1
CASSDAGKMNTEAFF
TGTGCCAGCAGTGACGCAGGGAAAATGAACACTGAAGCTTTCTTT
>TRBV5-1|TRBD2|NA|TRBJ2-1
CASSIQAAGGSYNEQFF
TGCGCCAGCAGCATCCAAGCCGCGGGAGGGTCCTACAATGAGCAGTTCTTC
>TRBV7-3|TRBD2|NA|TRBJ2-1
CASSLTQGTSFNEQFF
TGTGCCAGCAGCTTAACCCAGGGGACTAGCTTCAATGAGCAGTTCTTC
>TRBV5-5|NA|NA|TRBJ1-2
CASTGESLGYGYTF
TGTGCCAGCACAGGGGAGTCCCTGGGGTATGGCTACACCTTC
>TRBV25-1|NA|NA|TRBJ2-2
CASSALLANTGELFF
TGTGCCAGCAGTGCCCTTCTAGCGAACACCGGGGAGCTGTTTTTT
>TRBV18|TRBD2|NA|TRBJ2-7
CASSPTSRREQYF
TGTGCCAGCTCACCGACTAGCCGGAGGGAGCAGTACTTC
>TRBV6-5|NA|NA|TRBJ1-2
CATLGAYGYTF
TGTGCCACCCTTGGGGCCTATGGCTACACCTTC
>TRBV25-1|TRBD2|NA|TRBJ2-7
CASTPSGGRSYEQYF
TGTGCCAGCACCCCGAGCGGGGGCCGGTCCTACGAGCAGTACTTC
>TRBV30|TRBD1|few|TRBJ1-6
CAHQGAGNSPLHF
TGTGCCCACCAGGGGGCTGGGAATTCACCCCTCCACTTT
>TRBV10-2|TRBD2|once|TRBJ2-7
CASSESSGTTNEQYF
TGCGCCAGCAGTGAGTCTTCAGGGACTACTAACGAGCAGTACTTC
>TRBV18|NA|NA|TRBJ1-3
CASSPQGQDTIYF
TGTGCCAGCTCACCACAGGGGCAGGACACCATATATTTT
>TRBV5-6|NA|NA|TRBJ1-5
CASSLPNQPQHF
TGTGCCAGCAGCTTGCCCAATCAGCCCCAGCATTTT
>TRBV5-1|NA|NA|TRBJ1-1
CASSLDQGIAEAFF
TGCGCCAGCAGCTTGGATCAGGGGATCGCTGAAGCTTTCTTT
>TRBV18|TRBD1|few|TRBJ1-1
CASSSVQGDTEAFF
TGTGCCAGCTCATCAGTCCAGGGGGACACTGAAGCTTTCTTT
>TRBV28|TRBD1|NA|TRBJ1-5
CASSGQDPGNQPQHF
TGTGCCAGTTCGGGACAGGACCCCGGTAATCAGCCCCAGCATTTT
>TRBV15|NA|NA|TRBJ1-5
CATSSWTVSVGNQPQHF
TGTGCCACCAGCAGCTGGACGGTCAGTGTGGGCAATCAGCCCCAGCATTTT
>TRBV10-3|NA|few|TRBJ1-1
CAIRRTDLNTEAFF
TGTGCCATCAGACGGACGGATTTGAACACTGAAGCTTTCTTT
>TRBV2|NA|NA|TRBJ1-3
CASTDTISSGNTIYF
TGTGCCAGCACCGACACGATTTCCTCTGGAAACACCATATATTTT
>TRBV7-8|TRBD1|once|TRBJ2-4
CASSLNILQGAGVGIQYF
TGTGCCAGCAGCCTTAATATTTTACAGGGGGCGGGGGTCGGCATTCAGTACTTC
>TRBV6-1|NA|NA|TRBJ1-1
CASTRANTEAFF
TGTGCCAGCACTCGCGCGAACACTGAAGCTTTCTTT